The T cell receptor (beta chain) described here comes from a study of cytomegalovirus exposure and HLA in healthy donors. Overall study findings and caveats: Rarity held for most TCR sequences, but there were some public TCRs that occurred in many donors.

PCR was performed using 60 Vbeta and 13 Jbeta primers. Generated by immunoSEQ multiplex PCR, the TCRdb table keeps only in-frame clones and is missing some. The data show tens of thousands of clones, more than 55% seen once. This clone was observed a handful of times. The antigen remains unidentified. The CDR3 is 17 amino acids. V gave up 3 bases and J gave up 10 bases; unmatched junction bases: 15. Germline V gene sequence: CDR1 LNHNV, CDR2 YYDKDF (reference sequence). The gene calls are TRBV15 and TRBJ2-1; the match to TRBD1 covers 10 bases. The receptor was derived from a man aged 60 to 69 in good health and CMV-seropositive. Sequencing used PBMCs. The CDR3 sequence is CATSSSIDRGPKEEQFF. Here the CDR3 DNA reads TGTGCCACCAGCAGCTCAATCGACAGGGGGCCGAAGGAGGAGCAGTTCTTC.